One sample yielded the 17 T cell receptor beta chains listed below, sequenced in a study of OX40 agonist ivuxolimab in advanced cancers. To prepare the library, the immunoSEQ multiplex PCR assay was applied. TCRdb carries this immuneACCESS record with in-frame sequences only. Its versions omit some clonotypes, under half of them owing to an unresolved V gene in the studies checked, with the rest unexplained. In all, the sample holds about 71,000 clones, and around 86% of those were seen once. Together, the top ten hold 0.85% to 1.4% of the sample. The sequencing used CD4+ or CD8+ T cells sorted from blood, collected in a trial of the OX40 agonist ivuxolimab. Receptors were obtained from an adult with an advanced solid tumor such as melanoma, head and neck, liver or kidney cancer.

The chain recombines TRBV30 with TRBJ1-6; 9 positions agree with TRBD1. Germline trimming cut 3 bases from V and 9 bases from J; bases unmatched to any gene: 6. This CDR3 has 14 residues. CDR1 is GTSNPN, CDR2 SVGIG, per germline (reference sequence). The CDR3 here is CAWSTGGVGSPLHF. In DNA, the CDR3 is TGTGCCTGGAGCACAGGGGGCGTAGGTTCACCCCTCCACTTT.

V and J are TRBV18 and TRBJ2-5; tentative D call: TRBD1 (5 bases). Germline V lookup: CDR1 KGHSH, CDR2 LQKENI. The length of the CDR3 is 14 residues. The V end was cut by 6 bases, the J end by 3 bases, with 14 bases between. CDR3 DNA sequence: TGTGCCAGCTCCCGACGGACACAAAAAGAGACCCAGTACTTC. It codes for CASSRRTQKETQYF. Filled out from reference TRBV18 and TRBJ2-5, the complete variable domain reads NAGVMQNPRHLVRRRGQEARLRCSPMKGHSHVYWYRQLPEEGLKFMVYLQKENIIDESGMPKERFSAEFPKEGPSILRIQQVVRGDSAAYFCASSRRTQKETQYFGPGTRLLVL.

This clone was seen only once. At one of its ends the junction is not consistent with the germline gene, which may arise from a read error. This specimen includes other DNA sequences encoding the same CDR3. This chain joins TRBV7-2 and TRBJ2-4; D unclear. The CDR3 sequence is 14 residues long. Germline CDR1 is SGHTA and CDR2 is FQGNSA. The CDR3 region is CASSLDAAKNIQYF. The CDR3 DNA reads TGCGCCAGCAGCTTAGATGCAGCCAAAAACATTCAGTACTTC.

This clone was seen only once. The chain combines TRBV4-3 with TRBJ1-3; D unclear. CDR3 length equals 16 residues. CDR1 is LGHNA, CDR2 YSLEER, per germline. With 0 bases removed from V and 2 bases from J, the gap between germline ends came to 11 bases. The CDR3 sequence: CASSQEGSLAGNTIYF. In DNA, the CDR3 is TGCGCCAGCAGCCAAGAAGGTTCACTTGCTGGAAACACCATATATTTT.

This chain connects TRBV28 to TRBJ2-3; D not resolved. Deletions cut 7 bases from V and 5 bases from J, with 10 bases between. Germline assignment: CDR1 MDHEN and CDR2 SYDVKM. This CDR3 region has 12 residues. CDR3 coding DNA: TGTGCCAGCACCACCTCCCTAGATACGCAGTATTTT. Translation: CASTTSLDTQYF.

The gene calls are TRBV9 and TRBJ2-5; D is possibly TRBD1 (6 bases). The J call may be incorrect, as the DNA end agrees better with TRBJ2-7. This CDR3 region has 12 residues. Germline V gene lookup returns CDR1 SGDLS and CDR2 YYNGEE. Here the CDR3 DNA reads TGTGCCAGCAGCGTACGAGGGGGCGAGCAGTACTTC. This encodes CASSVRGGEQYF.

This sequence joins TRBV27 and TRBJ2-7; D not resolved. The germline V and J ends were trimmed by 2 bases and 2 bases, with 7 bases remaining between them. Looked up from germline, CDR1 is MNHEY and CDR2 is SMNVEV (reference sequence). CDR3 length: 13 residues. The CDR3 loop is CASSLADTYEQYF. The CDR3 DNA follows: TGTGCCAGCAGTTTAGCTGATACCTACGAGCAGTACTTC.

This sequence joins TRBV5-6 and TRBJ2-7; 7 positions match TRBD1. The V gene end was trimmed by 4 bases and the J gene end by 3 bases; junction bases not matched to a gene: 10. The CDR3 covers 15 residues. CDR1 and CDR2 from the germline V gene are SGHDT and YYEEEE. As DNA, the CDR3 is TGTGCCAGCAGCAAGACAGGGTTTGAATTCTACGAGCAGTACTTC. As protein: CASSKTGFEFYEQYF.

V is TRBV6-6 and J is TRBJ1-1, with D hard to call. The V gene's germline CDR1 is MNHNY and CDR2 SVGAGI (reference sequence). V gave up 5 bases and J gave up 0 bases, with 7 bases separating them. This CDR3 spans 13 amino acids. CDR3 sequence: CASSNTVNTEAFF. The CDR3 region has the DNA TGTGCCAGCAGTAACACAGTGAACACTGAAGCTTTCTTT.

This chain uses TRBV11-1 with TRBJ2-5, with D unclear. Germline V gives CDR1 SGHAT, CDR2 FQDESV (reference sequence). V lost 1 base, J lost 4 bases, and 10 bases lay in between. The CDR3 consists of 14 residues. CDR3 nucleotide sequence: TGTGCCAGCAGCTTAGACGCAGGAACAGAGACCCAGTACTTC. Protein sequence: CASSLDAGTETQYF.

The CDR3, as DNA: TGCGCCAGCAGCTTGGGTGCAGGGATTGAAAAACTGTTTTTT. This encodes CASSLGAGIEKLFF. The chain is built from TRBV5-1 and TRBJ1-4, with a weak D call TRBD1 (5 bases). Germline assignment: CDR1 SGHRS and CDR2 YFSETQ. The CDR3 is made up of 14 amino acids. V was cut by 0 bases and J by 7 bases, with 10 bases left in between.

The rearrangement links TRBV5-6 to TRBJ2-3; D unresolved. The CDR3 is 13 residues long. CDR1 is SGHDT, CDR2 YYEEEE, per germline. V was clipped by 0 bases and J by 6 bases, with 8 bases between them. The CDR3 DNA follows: TGTGCCAGCAGCTTGGGGTCACAGGATACGCAGTATTTT. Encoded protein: CASSLGSQDTQYF.

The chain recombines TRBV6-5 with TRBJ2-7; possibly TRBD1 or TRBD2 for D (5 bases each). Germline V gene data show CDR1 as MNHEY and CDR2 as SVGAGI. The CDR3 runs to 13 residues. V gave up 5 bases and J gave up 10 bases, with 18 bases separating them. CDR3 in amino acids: CASSPRTAWDQYF. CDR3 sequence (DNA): TGTGCCAGCAGTCCAAGGACGGCTTGGGACCAGTACTTC.

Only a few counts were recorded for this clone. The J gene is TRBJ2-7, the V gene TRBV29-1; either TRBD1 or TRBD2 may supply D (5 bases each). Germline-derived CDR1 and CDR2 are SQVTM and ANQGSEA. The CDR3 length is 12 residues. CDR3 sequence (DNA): TGCGGGGGTGGAGCGAACTCCTACGAGCAGTACTTC. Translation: CGGGANSYEQYF.

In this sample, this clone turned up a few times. This CDR3 reads CASRPGPYNEQFF. Here the CDR3 DNA reads TGTGCCAGCAGGCCGGGTCCTTACAATGAGCAGTTCTTC. The V and J genes are TRBV2 and TRBJ2-1; D is unclear. This CDR3 is 13 amino acids long. V shed 6 bases and J shed 4 bases, with 10 bases lying between them. Germline CDR1 and CDR2: SNHLY and FYNNEI. Complete variable domain (other parts from reference TRBV2 and TRBJ2-1): EPEVTQTPSHQVTQMGQEVILRCVPISNHLYFYWYRQILGQKVEFLVSFYNNEISEKSEIFDDQFSVERPDGSNFTLKIRSTKLEDSAMYFCASRPGPYNEQFFGPGTRLTVL.

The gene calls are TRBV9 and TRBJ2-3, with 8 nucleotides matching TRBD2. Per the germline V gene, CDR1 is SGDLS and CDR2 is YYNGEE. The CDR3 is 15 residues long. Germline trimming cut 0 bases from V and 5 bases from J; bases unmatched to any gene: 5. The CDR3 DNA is TGTGCCAGCAGCGTAGGAGCGGGAGTCATAGATACGCAGTATTTT. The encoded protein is CASSVGAGVIDTQYF. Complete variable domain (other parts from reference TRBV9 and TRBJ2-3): DSGVTQTPKHLITATGQRVTLRCSPRSGDLSVYWYQQSLDQGLQFLIQYYNGEERAKGNILERFSAQQFPDLHSELNLSSLELGDSALYFCASSVGAGVIDTQYFGPGTRLTVL.

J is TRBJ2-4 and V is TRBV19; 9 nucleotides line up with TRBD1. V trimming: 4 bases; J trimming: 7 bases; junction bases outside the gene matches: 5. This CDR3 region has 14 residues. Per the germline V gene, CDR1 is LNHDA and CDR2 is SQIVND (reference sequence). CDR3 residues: CASSSRTGVNIQYF. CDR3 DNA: TGTGCCAGTAGTAGTCGGACAGGGGTCAACATTCAGTACTTC.